This T cell receptor (beta chain) is drawn from a study of blood T cell repertoires in COVID-19. The CDR3 runs 17 residues. After removal of 2 bases from V and 2 bases from J, the junction contained 10 bases not matched to a gene. CDR1 and CDR2 from the germline V gene are SGHVS and FQNEAQ. TCRdb's table, derived via immunoSEQ multiplex PCR, lists solely in-frame clones and lacks some. Seen here are about 400,000 clones, 70% to 90% observed once, and the top ten hold roughly 2%. The sequence derives from a woman aged 35 to 49 with acute COVID-19. This chain uses TRBV7-8 with TRBJ2-5; 8 bases align to TRBD2. The material sequenced was PBMCs or T cells enriched from blood (not recorded which). The CDR3 DNA is TGTGCCAGCAGCTTACTTGCCCGGACTAGCAGACAAGAGACCCAGTACTTC. Protein product: CASSLLARTSRQETQYF.